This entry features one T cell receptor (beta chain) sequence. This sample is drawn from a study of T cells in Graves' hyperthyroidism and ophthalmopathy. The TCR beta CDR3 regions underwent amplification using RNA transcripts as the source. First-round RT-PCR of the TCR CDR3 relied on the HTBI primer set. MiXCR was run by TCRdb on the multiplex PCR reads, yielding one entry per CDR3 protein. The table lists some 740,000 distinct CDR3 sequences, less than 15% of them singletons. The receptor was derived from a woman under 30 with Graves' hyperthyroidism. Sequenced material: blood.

The CDR3, as DNA: TGTGCCAGCAGTTTATATAGGGAACTACTGTTTTTT. As protein: CASSLYRELLFF. V is TRBV12-3 or TRBV12-4 and J is TRBJ2-2; no firm D call. CDR3 length equals 12 residues. Trimming took off 2 bases at V and 14 bases at J, with 12 bases between the two ends.